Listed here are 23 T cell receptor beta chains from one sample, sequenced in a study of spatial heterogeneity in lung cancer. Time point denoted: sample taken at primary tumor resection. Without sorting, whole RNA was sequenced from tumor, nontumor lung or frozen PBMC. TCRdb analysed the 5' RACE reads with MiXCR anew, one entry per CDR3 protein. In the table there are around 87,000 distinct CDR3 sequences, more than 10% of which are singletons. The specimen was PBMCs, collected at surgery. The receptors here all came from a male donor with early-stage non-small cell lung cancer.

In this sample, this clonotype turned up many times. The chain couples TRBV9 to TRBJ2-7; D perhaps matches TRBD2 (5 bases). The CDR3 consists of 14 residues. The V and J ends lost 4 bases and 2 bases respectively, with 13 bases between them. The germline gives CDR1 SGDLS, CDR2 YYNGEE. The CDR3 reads CASSSRWETYEQYF. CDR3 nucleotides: TGTGCCAGCAGCTCCCGTTGGGAGACCTACGAGCAGTACTTC.

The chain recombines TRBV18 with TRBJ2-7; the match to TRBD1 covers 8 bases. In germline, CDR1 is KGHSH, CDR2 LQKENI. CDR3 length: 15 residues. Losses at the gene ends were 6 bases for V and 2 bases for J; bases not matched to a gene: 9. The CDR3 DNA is TGTGCCAGCTCTCTCCGACAGGGGCTCGCCTACGAGCAGTACTTC. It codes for CASSLRQGLAYEQYF. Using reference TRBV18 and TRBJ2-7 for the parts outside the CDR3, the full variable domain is NAGVMQNPRHLVRRRGQEARLRCSPMKGHSHVYWYRQLPEEGLKFMVYLQKENIIDESGMPKERFSAEFPKEGPSILRIQQVVRGDSAAYFCASSLRQGLAYEQYFGPGTRLTVT.

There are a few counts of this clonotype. CDR3 loop: CASSEETGSYNEQFF. CDR3 bases: TGTGCCAGCAGTGAGGAGACCGGGTCCTACAATGAGCAGTTCTTC. V usage is TRBV2 and J usage is TRBJ2-1; no clear D gene. The ends were cut back, 3 bases at V and 1 base at J, with 10 bases in the middle. Per the germline V gene, CDR1 is SNHLY and CDR2 is FYNNEI. The CDR3 loop spans 15 amino acids.

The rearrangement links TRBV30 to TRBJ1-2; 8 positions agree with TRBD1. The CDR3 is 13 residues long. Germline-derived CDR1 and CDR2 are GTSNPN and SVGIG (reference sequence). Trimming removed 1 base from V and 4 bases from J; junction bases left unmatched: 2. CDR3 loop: CAWSGTGTYGYTF. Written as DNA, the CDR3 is TGTGCCTGGAGTGGGACAGGGACCTATGGCTACACCTTC.

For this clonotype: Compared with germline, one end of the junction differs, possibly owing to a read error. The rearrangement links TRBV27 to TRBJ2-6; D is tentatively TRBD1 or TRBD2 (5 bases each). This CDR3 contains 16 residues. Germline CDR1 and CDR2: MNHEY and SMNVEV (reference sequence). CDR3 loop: CASSHTRAFGANVLPF. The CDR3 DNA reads TGTGCCAGCAGTCACACCAGGGCCTTCGGGGCCAACGTCCTGCCTTTC.

DNA of the CDR3: TGCAGTGCCGCGGGGCAGTTCGACTACGAGCAGTACTTC. Protein: CSAAGQFDYEQYF. The chain uses TRBV20-1 and TRBJ2-7; a possible D gene is TRBD2 (6 bases). Germline CDR1 reads DFQATT; CDR2 reads SNEGSKA (reference sequence). This CDR3 comprises 13 residues. Deletions cut 6 bases from V and 3 bases from J, with 15 bases between.

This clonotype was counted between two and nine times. The chain's CDR3 is CAISAAFYEQYF. The CDR3 DNA is TGTGCCATCAGTGCGGCCTTCTACGAGCAGTACTTC. The chain combines TRBV10-3 with TRBJ2-7; D is undetermined. V was shortened by 4 bases and J by 3 bases, with 7 bases between the two germline ends. Germline V gene sequence: CDR1 ENHRY, CDR2 SYGVKD. The CDR3 covers 12 residues.

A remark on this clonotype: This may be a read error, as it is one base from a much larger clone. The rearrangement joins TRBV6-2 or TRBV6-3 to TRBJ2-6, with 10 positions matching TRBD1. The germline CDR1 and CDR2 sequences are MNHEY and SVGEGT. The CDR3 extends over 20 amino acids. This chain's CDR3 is CASSYPMPGQGYSGANALTF. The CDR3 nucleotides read TGTGCCAGCAGTTACCCGATGCCGGGACAGGGGTACTCTGGGGCCAACGCCCTGACTTTC.

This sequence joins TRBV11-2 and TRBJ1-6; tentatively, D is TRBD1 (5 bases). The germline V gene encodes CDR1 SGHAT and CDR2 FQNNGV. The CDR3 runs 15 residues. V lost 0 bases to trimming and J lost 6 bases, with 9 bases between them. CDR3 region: CASSLEGQGNSPLHF. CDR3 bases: TGTGCCAGCAGCTTAGAAGGCCAGGGTAATTCACCCCTCCACTTT.

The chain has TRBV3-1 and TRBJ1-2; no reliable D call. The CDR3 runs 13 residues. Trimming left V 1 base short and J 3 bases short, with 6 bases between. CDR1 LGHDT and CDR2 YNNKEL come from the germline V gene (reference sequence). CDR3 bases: TGTGCCAGCAGCCAAGGGGAGGACTATGGCTACACCTTC. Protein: CASSQGEDYGYTF.

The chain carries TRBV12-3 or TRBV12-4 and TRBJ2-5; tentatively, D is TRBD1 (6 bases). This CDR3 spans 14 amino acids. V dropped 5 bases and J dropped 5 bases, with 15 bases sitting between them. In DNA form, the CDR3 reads TGTGCCAGCAGTAAAAGGACAGTTGGGGAGACCCAGTACTTC. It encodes CASSKRTVGETQYF.

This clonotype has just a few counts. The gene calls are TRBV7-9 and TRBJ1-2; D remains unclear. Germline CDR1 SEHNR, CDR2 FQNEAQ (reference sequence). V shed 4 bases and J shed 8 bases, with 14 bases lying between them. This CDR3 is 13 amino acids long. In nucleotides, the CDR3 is TGTGCCAGCAGCTGGGGTGGCCGTGAGGGCTACACCTTC. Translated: CASSWGGREGYTF.

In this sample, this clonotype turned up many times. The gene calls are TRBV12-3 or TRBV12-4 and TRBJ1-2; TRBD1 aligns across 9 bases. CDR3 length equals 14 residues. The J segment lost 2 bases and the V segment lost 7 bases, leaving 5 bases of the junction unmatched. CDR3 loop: CASNTGQGNYGYTF. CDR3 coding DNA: TGTGCCAGCAACACAGGACAGGGGAACTATGGCTACACCTTC.

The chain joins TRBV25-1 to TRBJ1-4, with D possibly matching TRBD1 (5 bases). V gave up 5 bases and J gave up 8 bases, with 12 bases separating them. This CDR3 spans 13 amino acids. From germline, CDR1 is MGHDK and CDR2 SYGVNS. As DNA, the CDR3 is TGTGCCAGCAGTAGGCAGGGAAGCGAAAAACTGTTTTTT. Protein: CASSRQGSEKLFF.

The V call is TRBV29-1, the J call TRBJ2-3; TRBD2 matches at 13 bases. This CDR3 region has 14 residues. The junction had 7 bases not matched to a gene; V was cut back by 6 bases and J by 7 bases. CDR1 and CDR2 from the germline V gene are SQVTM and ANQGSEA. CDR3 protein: CSVRTSGRGNTQYF. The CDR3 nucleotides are TGCAGCGTCCGGACTAGCGGGAGAGGAAATACGCAGTATTTT.

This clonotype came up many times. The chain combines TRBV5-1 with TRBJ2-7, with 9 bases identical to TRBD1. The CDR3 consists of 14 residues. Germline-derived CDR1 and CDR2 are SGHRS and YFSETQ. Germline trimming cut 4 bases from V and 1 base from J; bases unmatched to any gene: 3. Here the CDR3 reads CASSATGGSYEQYF. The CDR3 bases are TGCGCCAGCAGCGCGACAGGGGGGTCCTACGAGCAGTACTTC.

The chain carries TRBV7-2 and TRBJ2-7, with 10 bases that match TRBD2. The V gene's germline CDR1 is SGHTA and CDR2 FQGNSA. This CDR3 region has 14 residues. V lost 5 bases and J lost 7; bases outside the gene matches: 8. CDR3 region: CASSRTSGQREQYF. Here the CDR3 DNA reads TGTGCCAGCAGCCGGACTAGCGGACAACGGGAGCAGTACTTC.

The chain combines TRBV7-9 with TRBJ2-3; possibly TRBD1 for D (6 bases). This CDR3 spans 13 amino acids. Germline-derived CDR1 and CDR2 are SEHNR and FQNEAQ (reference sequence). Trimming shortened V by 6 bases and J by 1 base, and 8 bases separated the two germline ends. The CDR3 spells CASRRQGTDTQYF. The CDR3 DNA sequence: TGTGCCAGCAGGAGACAGGGCACAGATACGCAGTATTTT.

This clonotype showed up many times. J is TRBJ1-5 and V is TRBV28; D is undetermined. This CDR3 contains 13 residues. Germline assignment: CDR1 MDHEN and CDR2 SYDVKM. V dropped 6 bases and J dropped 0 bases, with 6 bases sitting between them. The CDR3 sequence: CASRGYSNQPQHF. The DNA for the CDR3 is TGTGCCAGCAGAGGTTATAGCAATCAGCCCCAGCATTTT.

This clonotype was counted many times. This CDR3 is CASSYYGRDTDTQYF. CDR3 in DNA: TGTGCCAGCAGTTACTACGGGAGGGACACAGATACGCAGTATTTT. This chain uses TRBV6-2 or TRBV6-3 with TRBJ2-3; TRBD2 matches at 8 bases. The CDR3 contains 15 residues. Germline V gene lookup returns CDR1 MNHEY and CDR2 SVGEGT. V dropped 1 base and J dropped 2; count of bases not matched to a gene: 2.

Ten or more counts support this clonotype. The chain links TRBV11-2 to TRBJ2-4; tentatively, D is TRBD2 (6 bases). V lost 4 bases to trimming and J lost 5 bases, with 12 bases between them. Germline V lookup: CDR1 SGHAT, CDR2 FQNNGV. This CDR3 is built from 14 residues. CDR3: CASSSSPGENIQYF. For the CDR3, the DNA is TGTGCCAGCAGCTCTTCCCCGGGAGAAAACATTCAGTACTTC.

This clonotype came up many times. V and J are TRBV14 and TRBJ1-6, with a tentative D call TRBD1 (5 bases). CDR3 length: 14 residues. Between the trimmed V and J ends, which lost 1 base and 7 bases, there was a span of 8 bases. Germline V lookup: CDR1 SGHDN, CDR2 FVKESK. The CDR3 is CASSQGRENSPLHF. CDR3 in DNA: TGTGCCAGCAGCCAAGGCAGGGAAAATTCACCCCTCCACTTT.

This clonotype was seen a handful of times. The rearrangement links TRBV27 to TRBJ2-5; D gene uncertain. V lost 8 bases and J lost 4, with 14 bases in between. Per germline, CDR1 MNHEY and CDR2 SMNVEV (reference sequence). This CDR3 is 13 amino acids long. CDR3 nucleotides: TGTGCCAGCGCCCCCGTAGCATCAGAGACCCAGTACTTC. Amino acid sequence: CASAPVASETQYF.